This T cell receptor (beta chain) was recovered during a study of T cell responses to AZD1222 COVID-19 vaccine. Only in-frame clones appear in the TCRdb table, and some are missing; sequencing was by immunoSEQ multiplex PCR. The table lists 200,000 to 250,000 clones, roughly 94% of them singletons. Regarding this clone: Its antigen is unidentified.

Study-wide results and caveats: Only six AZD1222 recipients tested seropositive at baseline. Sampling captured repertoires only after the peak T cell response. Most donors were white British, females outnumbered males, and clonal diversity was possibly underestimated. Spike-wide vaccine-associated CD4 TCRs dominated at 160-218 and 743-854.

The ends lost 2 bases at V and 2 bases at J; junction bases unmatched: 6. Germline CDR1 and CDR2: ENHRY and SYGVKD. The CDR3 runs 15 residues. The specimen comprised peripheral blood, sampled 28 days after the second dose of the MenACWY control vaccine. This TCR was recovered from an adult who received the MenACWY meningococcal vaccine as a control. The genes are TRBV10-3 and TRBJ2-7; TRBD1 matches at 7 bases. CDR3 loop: CAISEPKTGTYEQYF. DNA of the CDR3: TGTGCCATCAGTGAGCCTAAGACAGGGACCTACGAGCAGTACTTC.